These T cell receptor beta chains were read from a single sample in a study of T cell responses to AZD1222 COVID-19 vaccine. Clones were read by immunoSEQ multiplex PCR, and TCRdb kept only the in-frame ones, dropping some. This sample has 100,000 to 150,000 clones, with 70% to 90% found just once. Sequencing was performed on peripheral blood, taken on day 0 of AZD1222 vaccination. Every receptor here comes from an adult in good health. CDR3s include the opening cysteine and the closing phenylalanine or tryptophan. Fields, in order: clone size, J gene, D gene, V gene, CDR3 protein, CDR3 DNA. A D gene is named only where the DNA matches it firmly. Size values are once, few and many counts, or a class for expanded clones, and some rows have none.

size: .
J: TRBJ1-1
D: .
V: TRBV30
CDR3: CAWSVVTVLTEAFF
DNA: TGTGCCTGGAGTGTGGTTACAGTTTTGACTGAAGCTTTCTTT

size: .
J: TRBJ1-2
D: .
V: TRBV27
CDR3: CASRGLYGYTF
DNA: TGTGCCAGCAGGGGACTTTATGGCTACACCTTC

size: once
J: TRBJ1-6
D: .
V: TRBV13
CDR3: CASSLAGRVVDSPLHF
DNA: TGTGCCAGCAGCTTAGCCGGCAGGGTTGTGGATTCACCCCTCCACTTT

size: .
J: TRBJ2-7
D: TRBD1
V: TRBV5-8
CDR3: CASSLRGQGTYEQYF
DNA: TGTGCCAGCAGTTTAAGGGGACAGGGAACCTACGAGCAGTACTTC

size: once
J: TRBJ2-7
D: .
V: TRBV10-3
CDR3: CAISDQQEYEQYF
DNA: TGTGCCATCAGTGATCAGCAGGAATACGAGCAGTACTTC

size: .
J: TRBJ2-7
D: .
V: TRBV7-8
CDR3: CASSLTRDGTYEQYF
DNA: TGTGCCAGCAGCTTAACCCGGGACGGCACCTACGAGCAGTACTTC

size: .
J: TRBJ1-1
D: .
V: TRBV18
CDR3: CASSPGWNTEAFF
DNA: TGTGCCAGCTCACCAGGGTGGAACACTGAAGCTTTCTTT

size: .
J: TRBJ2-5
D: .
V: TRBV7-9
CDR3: CASSLVPRIQETQYF
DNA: TGTGCCAGCAGCTTAGTGCCTAGGATTCAAGAGACCCAGTACTTC

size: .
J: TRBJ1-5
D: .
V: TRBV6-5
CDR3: CASSTQWGLGQPQHF
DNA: TGTGCCAGCAGCACTCAATGGGGCCTCGGTCAGCCCCAGCATTTT

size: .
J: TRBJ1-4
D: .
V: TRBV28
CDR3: CATRLGANEKLFF
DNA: TGTGCCACCCGACTGGGGGCTAATGAAAAACTGTTTTTT

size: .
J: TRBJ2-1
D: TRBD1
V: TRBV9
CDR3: CASSVRGTGEYNEQFF
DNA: TGTGCCAGCAGCGTCCGGGGGACAGGGGAATACAATGAGCAGTTCTTC

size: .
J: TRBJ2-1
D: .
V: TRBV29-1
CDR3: CSVKEVPDSYNEQFF
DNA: TGCAGCGTTAAAGAAGTCCCCGACTCCTACAATGAGCAGTTCTTC

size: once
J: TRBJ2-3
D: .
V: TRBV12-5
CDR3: CASGTVFADTQYF
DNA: TGTGCTAGTGGTACGGTATTTGCCGATACGCAGTATTTT

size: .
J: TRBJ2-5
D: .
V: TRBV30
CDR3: CAWSAGQETQYF
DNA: TGTGCCTGGAGTGCAGGACAAGAGACCCAGTACTTC

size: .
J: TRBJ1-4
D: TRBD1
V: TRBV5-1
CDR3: CASSLRTGREEKLFF
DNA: TGCGCCAGCAGCTTGAGGACAGGGAGAGAAGAAAAACTGTTTTTT

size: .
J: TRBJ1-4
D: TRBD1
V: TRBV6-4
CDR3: CASSDLGQVALPEKLFF
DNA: TGTGCCAGCAGTGACCTCGGACAGGTCGCTCTACCGGAAAAACTGTTTTTT

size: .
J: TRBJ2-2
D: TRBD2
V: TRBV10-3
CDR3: CAIRIGLAGNTGELFF
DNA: TGTGCCATCAGAATAGGACTAGCGGGAAACACCGGGGAGCTGTTTTTT

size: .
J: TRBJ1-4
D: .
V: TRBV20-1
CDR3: CSASGGANEKLFF
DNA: TGCAGTGCTAGTGGAGGGGCTAATGAAAAACTGTTTTTT

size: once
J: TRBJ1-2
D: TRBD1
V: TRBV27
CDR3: CASRRQGDGYTF
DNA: TGTGCCAGCAGAAGACAGGGTGACGGCTACACCTTC

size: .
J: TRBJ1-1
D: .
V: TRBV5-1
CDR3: CASSLAGAILNTEAFF
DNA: TGCGCCAGCAGCTTGGCCGGGGCAATCTTGAACACTGAAGCTTTCTTT

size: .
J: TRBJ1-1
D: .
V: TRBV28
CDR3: CASSPPIRRGTEAFF
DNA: TGTGCCAGCAGCCCTCCGATCCGGAGGGGCACTGAAGCTTTCTTT

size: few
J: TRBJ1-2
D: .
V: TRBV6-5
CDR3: CASRLIGTGEGYTF
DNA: TGTGCCAGCAGGCTGATAGGTACGGGGGAGGGCTACACCTTC

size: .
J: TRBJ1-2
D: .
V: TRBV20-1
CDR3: CSASFRGRDYGYTF
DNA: TGCAGTGCTAGTTTCAGGGGTAGGGACTATGGCTACACCTTC

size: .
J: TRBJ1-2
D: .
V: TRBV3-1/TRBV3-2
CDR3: CASSQEAGMGSGYTF
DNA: TGTGCCAGCAGCCAAGAGGCAGGGATGGGGTCTGGCTACACCTTC

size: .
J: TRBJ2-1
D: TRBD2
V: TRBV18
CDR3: CASSQGLAEYNEQFF
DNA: TGTGCCAGCTCTCAGGGACTAGCGGAATACAATGAGCAGTTCTTC

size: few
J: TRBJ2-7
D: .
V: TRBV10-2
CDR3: CASSISHEQYF
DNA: TGCGCCAGCAGCATTAGCCACGAGCAGTACTTC

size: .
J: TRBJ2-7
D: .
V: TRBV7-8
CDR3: CASTPERVRPREQYF
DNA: TGTGCCAGCACCCCAGAGCGGGTTAGGCCTCGCGAGCAGTACTTC

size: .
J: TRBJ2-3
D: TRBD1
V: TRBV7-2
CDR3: CASSLDRGRDTQYF
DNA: TGTGCCAGCAGCTTGGACAGGGGGCGAGATACGCAGTATTTT

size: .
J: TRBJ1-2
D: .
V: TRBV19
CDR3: CASSIVGVLTDYGYTF
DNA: TGTGCCAGTAGTATAGTAGGTGTGTTAACGGACTATGGCTACACCTTC

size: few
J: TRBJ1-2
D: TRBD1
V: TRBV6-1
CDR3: CASSELAGGAYGYTF
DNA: TGTGCCAGCAGTGAATTAGCAGGGGGCGCCTATGGCTACACCTTC

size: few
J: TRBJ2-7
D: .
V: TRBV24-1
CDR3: CATSTRVGSNSYEQYF
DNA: TGTGCCACCAGTACCCGGGTGGGCTCTAACTCCTACGAGCAGTACTTC

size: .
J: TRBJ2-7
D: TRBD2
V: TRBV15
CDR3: CATSRSPLGRDYYEQYF
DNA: TGTGCCACCAGCAGATCACCCCTAGGCAGGGACTACTACGAGCAGTACTTC

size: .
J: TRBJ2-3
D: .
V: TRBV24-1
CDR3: CATSDPWGGGLAGFDTQYF
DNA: TGTGCCACCAGTGACCCTTGGGGAGGGGGACTCGCTGGTTTTGATACGCAGTATTTT

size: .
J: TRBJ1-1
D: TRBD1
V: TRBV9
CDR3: CASSVAGGSEAFF
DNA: TGTGCCAGCAGCGTAGCAGGGGGTTCTGAAGCTTTCTTT

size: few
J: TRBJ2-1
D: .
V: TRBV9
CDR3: CASSVTGSGYNEQFF
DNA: TGTGCCAGCAGCGTGACCGGGAGTGGTTACAATGAGCAGTTCTTC

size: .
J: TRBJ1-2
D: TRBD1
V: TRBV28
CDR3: CASTAEQDRVYGYTF
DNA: TGTGCCAGCACCGCGGAACAGGACAGGGTCTATGGCTACACCTTC

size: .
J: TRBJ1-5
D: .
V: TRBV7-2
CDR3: CASSLEGGRWDRGNQPQHF
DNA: TGTGCCAGCAGCTTAGAAGGCGGCCGGTGGGATAGAGGCAATCAGCCCCAGCATTTT

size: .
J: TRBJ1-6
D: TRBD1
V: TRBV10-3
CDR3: CAISDGGGGYNSPLHF
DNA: TGTGCCATCAGTGACGGAGGGGGCGGCTATAATTCACCCCTCCACTTT

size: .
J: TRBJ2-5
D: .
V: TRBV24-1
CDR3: CATSAAGWWETQYF
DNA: TGTGCCACCAGTGCGGCAGGGTGGTGGGAGACCCAGTACTTC

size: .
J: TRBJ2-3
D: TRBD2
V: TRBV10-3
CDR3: CAISESGGRTDTQYF
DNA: TGTGCCATCAGTGAGTCGGGAGGGAGGACAGATACGCAGTATTTT

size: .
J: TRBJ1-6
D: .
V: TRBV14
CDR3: CASSQMGHLAYNSPLHF
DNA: TGTGCCAGCAGCCAAATGGGACACCTAGCTTATAATTCACCCCTCCACTTT